This paragraph reports one T cell receptor (beta chain). Its antigen specificity is not known. No much larger clonotype is one base removed from it; base qualities were not supplied. Library prep was done by 5' RACE. Sequencing was carried out with an Illumina HiSeq 2000. Template switching added a universal primer binding site, and the final cDNA carried a unique molecular identifier that allowed TCR cDNA molecules to be counted accurately. First-strand cDNA for TCR alpha and beta chains was synthesized from specific primers in the conserved constant-segment region. To control for contamination, each cDNA library was double barcoded with a SMART-Mk sample barcode plus Illumina barcodes. TruSeq adapter sequences, together with Illumina sample barcodes, were added in two successive PCR steps. The TCR alpha and beta cDNA libraries were sequenced on the Illumina HiSeq platform using custom primers. The study's own analysis went as follows. MiGEC was used to process raw reads and extract unique molecular identifiers, and MiXCR was used to find CDR3 positions. For each individual, recombination models were inferred using an EM algorithm with the repgenHMM and IGoR tools. The analysis of shared clonotypes was done with the tcR package in R, with sharing normalized by the product of cloneset sizes. To study raw recombination free of thymic and clonal selection effects, out-of-frame nonproductive sequences were analyzed. TCRdb redid the processing of the public reads, applying fastp at Q25 and MiXCR, and retained in-frame beta chains. Each CDR3 protein gets just one entry, which takes the most common genes and DNA from the rows behind it. The V and J calls here are based on TCRdb, not the publication. Here the sample has approximately 250,000 distinct CDR3 sequences; 6.5% occur a single time. The ten top clones hold approximately 15% of the sample.

This record belongs to a study of identical twins (dated by TCRdb to about 2016). Regarding the complete study: To test whether fetal clonotypes persist, this study deep-sequenced TCR alpha and beta repertoires from monozygotic twins, from unrelated adults of various ages, and from cord blood. Replicate twin experiments were performed at different times using different library preparation protocols to rule out contamination.

Trimming takes 3 bases from V and 13 bases from J, and the germline ends sit 13 bases apart. The cysteine opens and the phenylalanine closes a CDR3 of 12 amino acids. The only DNA kept is the CDR3, 36 bases in frame from the first base. For CDR1 and CDR2, the germline V gene (reference sequence) lists MNHEY and SMNVEV. Every donor in the study was a healthy Caucasian. Three pairs of female monozygotic twins, all aged 18 to 29 years, were included in the twin cohort. Positive isolation kits from Invitrogen were used to isolate the CD4+ and CD8+ T cell populations. The research as a whole found: The excess sharing between twins in beta out-of-frame sequences was weaker because fewer shared sequences reduced the signal-to-noise ratio. Invariant T cells such as MAIT and iNKT could partly confound zero-insertion analyses, although diverse VJ usage argued against such confounding for most clonotypes. Compared with coincidental sharing between unrelated individuals, out-of-frame TCR alpha sequences shared between twins showed an excess of sequences with low generation probability. Because the same donors could not be followed over many years, the conclusions relied on cross-sectional statistical analysis. In monozygotic twins, recombination models systematically underestimated out-of-frame TCR alpha sharing, but the models matched the sharing seen between unrelated individuals. Fewer insertions were carried by abundant cord blood beta clonotypes; a weaker similar trend was observed in young adult naive repertoires, while no such trend was observed in memory repertoires.

These data also formed part of another study, on T cells expressing NK-cell markers. Taken from the second paper: Three sorted T-cell subsets (CD3+CD56+NKG2C+, CD3+CD56+NKG2C- and CD3+CD56-NKG2C+) from under ten donors had their TCR beta-chain repertoires profiled. Among the eight sequenced donors, seven were HCMV-seropositive and one was HCMV-seronegative. In several experiments an anti-gammadeltaTCR antibody was added to restrict sorting to alphabetaTCR-expressing T cells. In more than five donors, the dominant CD3+CD56+NKG2C+ clonotypes were found to rank among the top 10 CD8+ clonotypes and to make up about 1.0-7.0% of CD8+ T cells. Those dominant clonotypes were again the most abundant among CD3+CD56-NKG2C+ cells in four donors, at roughly 25-60.1%. Whether the expanded NKG2C-expressing T cell clones were specific for HCMV antigens remained unclear. The study sequenced eight donors, all healthy volunteers chosen at random: three men and five women. HCMV-specific IgG was detected in serum with a commercial ELISA kit to determine HCMV serostatus. MIGEC handled demultiplexing of the reads and grouping by UMI, while MiTCR was used to assemble and quantify clonotypes. Only TCR cDNA sequences supported by at least two reads were kept to exclude erroneous sequences. The tcR package was used for downstream repertoire analysis, and clonotypes were matched between fractions using CDR3 nucleotide sequence together with V segment. VDJmatch was used to annotate antigen specificity against VDJdb, with one amino acid substitution in CDR3 allowed.

The sample consisted of CD8+ T cells sorted from blood. This receptor was taken from a woman under 30 in good health. The chain links TRBV27 with TRBJ2-1, with the D gene uncertain. The CDR3 sequence is CASSFSPAIQFF. In nucleotide form, the sequence is TGTGCCAGCAGTTTTAGTCCCGCGATACAGTTCTTC.